This is a list of T cell receptor beta chains from one sample in a study of blood T cell repertoires in COVID-19. The table came from immunoSEQ multiplex PCR; TCRdb's copy has only in-frame clones and leaves some out. The sample yields roughly 280,000 clones, less than 90% seen once. The sample was peripheral blood. The origin of the receptors is a man in his 60s with acute or convalescent COVID-19. CDR3s include the opening cysteine and the closing phenylalanine or tryptophan. Not all rows give a size; the values are once, few, many and, for expanded clones, a class.

TRBV7-8 - CASTPRTDRNSPLHF
TRBV6-6 - CASTQTVQETQYF
TRBV10-3 - CAGRTGPSTDTQYF
TRBV6-1 - CASSEAPLSPVGYTF
TRBV14 - CASSHADTQYF
TRBV11-2 once CASSRAGGRAGELFF
TRBV6-1 - CASSVVLPGQGNYGYTF
TRBV19 - CASSINQGEKLFF
TRBV10-3 - CAISGGQGWTEAFF
TRBV5-1 - CASRRNRGTTLNTEAFF
TRBV7-8 - CASSLGGHWETQYF
TRBV15 - CATSMGRGGPELFF
TRBV6-5 - CASCLAGGREQYF
TRBV6-5 - CATGGRAVDTQYF
TRBV6-2/TRBV6-3 - CASSYSRDSFNYGYTF